These T cell receptor beta chains were read from a single sample in a study of shared clonotypes between healthy human individuals. Some clones are missing from TCRdb's copy, which holds only in-frame ones; the method was immunoSEQ multiplex PCR. The table records roughly 1.5 million clones, 95% to 99% of them present only once. Sequenced input: naive CD4+ T cells sorted from blood. The receptor set was obtained from a man aged 25 to 40 in good health. CDR3s include the opening cysteine and the closing phenylalanine or tryptophan. The order of the fields is clone size, D gene, V gene, J gene, CDR3 protein, CDR3 DNA. D genes are given only for firm matches. Clone size is stated in some rows and not others, as once, few, many or a class when expanded.

.	.	TRBV2	TRBJ1-1	CASTRDNTEAFF	TGTGCCAGCACTCGGGATAACACTGAAGCTTTCTTT
.	.	TRBV28	TRBJ2-7	CASSLDPSNSYEQYF	TGTGCCAGCAGTTTAGATCCTAGTAACTCCTACGAGCAGTACTTC
.	TRBD1	TRBV5-1	TRBJ1-1	CASSPPTGALNTEAFF	TGCGCCAGCAGCCCGCCGACAGGGGCGTTGAACACTGAAGCTTTCTTT
.	.	TRBV4-1	TRBJ2-1	CASTSARYNEQFF	TGCGCCAGCACTTCAGCTCGGTACAATGAGCAGTTCTTC
.	TRBD1	TRBV11-2	TRBJ1-1	CASSLDWWDRGGGNTEAFF	TGTGCCAGCAGCTTAGATTGGTGGGACAGGGGCGGAGGAAACACTGAAGCTTTCTTT
.	TRBD2	TRBV19	TRBJ2-1	CASSIRASGSLSYNEQFF	TGTGCCAGTAGTATAAGGGCTAGCGGGAGTTTGTCCTACAATGAGCAGTTCTTC
.	TRBD1	TRBV11-1	TRBJ2-7	CASSQGTGATYEQYF	TGTGCCAGCAGCCAAGGGACAGGGGCGACCTACGAGCAGTACTTC
.	TRBD2	TRBV7-2	TRBJ2-5	CASSFQRLATQETQYF	TGTGCCAGCAGCTTCCAAAGACTAGCGACCCAAGAGACCCAGTACTTC
.	.	TRBV13	TRBJ1-2	CASSFRQIIYVGYTF	TGTGCCAGCAGCTTTCGACAGATAATCTATGTAGGCTACACCTTC
.	.	TRBV15	TRBJ2-7	CATSRDRARVYEQYF	TGTGCCACCAGCAGAGATAGGGCTAGGGTCTACGAGCAGTACTTC
.	.	TRBV5-4	TRBJ2-1	CASSSGDNEQFF	TGTGCCAGCAGCTCCGGGGACAATGAGCAGTTCTTC
.	TRBD1	TRBV7-9	TRBJ2-7	CASSNPDRARYEQYF	TGTGCCAGCAGCAACCCGGACAGGGCTCGCTACGAGCAGTACTTC
.	.	TRBV7-3	TRBJ1-3	CASSLQGGLGNTIYF	TGTGCCAGCAGCTTACAGGGAGGTTTAGGAAACACCATATATTTT
.	.	TRBV10-3	TRBJ1-1	CAISESADGLGSFF	TGTGCCATCAGTGAGTCAGCCGATGGGTTGGGATCTTTCTTT
.	.	TRBV7-9	TRBJ2-7	CASSLRGERNEQYF	TGTGCCAGCAGCTTAAGAGGGGAGAGAAACGAGCAGTACTTC
.	.	TRBV4-3	TRBJ2-5	CASSQVWSQETQYF	TGCGCCAGCAGCCAAGTCTGGTCCCAAGAGACCCAGTACTTC
.	.	TRBV28	TRBJ2-7	CASSLWGGISYEQYF	TGTGCCAGCAGTTTATGGGGCGGGATCTCCTACGAGCAGTACTTC
.	TRBD2	TRBV7-8	TRBJ2-3	CASSSRLAASTDTQYF	TGTGCCAGCAGCTCCCGACTAGCGGCTAGCACAGATACGCAGTATTTT
.	.	TRBV18	TRBJ2-1	CASSPRGTGTSASYNEQFF	TGTGCCAGCTCACCACGCGGGACTGGGACTTCTGCATCCTACAATGAGCAGTTCTTC
.	TRBD2	TRBV10-3	TRBJ2-3	CAIRALSGGDTQYF	TGTGCCATCAGGGCCCTGTCGGGAGGGGATACGCAGTATTTT
once	.	TRBV19	TRBJ2-4	CASREVLAKNIQYF	TGTGCCAGTAGGGAGGTGTTAGCCAAAAACATTCAGTACTTC
.	.	TRBV6-5	TRBJ1-1	CASRNGPSSEAFF	TGTGCCAGCAGGAATGGCCCGAGCTCTGAAGCTTTCTTT